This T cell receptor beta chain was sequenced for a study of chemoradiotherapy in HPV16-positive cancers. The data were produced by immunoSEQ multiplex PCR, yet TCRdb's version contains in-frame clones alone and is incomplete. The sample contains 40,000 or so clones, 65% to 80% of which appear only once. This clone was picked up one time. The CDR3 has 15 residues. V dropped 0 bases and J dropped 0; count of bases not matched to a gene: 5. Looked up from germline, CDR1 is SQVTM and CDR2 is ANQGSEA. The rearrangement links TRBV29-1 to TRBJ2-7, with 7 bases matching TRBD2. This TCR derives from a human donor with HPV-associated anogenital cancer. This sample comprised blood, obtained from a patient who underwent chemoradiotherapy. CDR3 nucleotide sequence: TGCAGCGTTGAAGAGCGGGGGAAGACCTCCTACGAGCAGTACTTC. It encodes CSVEERGKTSYEQYF.